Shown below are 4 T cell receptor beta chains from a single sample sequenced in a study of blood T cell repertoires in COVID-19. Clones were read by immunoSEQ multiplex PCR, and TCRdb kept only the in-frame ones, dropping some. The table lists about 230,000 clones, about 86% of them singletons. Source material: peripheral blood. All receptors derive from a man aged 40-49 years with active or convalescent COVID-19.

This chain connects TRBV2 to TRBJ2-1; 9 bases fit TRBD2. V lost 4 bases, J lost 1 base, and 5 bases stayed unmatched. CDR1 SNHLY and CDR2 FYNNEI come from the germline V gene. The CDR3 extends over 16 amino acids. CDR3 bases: TGTGCCAGCAGTGGGATAGCGGGAGAATCCTACAATGAGCAGTTCTTC. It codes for CASSGIAGESYNEQFF.

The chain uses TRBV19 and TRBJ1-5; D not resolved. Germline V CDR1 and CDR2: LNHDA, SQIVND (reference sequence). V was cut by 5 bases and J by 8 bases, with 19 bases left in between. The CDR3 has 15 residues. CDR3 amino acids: CASSQPGILKKPQHF. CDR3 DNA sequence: TGTGCCAGTAGTCAACCGGGTATACTAAAAAAGCCCCAGCATTTT.

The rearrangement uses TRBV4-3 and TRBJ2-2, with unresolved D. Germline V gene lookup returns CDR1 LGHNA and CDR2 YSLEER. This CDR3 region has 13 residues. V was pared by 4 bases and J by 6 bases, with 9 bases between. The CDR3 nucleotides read TGCGCCAGCAGCCCTGACTCGGCCGGGGAGCTGTTTTTT. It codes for CASSPDSAGELFF.

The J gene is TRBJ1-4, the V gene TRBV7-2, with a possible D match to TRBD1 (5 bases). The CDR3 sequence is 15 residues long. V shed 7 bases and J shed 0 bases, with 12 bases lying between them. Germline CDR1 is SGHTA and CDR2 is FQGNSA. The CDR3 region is CASKARAATNEKLFF. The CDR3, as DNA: TGTGCCAGCAAGGCCAGGGCAGCAACTAATGAAAAACTGTTTTTT.